The rows below give T cell receptor beta chains drawn from one sample of a study of shared clonotypes between healthy human individuals. Only in-frame clones appear in the TCRdb table, and some are missing; sequencing was by immunoSEQ multiplex PCR. This sample has almost 750,000 clones, with roughly 72% found just once. The specimen sequenced was memory CD4+ T cells sorted from blood. The receptor set was obtained from a woman in her 30s in good health. CDR3s leave out the opening cysteine and the closing phenylalanine or tryptophan.

>TRBV5-6|TRBJ1-1|16
ASSFGSARRQGRTEAF
>TRBV2|TRBJ2-3|13
ASRKLAGAPDTQY
>TRBV6-5|TRBJ2-1|13
ASSYSGVGVYEQF
>TRBV6-5|TRBJ1-1|13
ASSYSSRLGTEAF
>TRBV2|TRBJ1-5|13
ASSVGQRSNQPQH
>TRBV5-1|TRBJ2-3|13
ASSQGLFSTDTQY
>TRBV25-1|TRBJ2-6|14
ASSEDRVVGANVLT
>TRBV28|TRBJ1-5|11
ASSLRTVKPQH
>TRBV19|TRBJ2-5|8
ASRGETQY
>TRBV5-1|TRBJ2-7|13
ASSLGDRDLYEQY
>TRBV27|TRBJ2-2|16
ASSPHVAGRTNTGELF
>TRBV2|TRBJ2-5|15
ASSDPGLAGGGETQY
>TRBV28|TRBJ2-7|12
ASTYSGSRYEQY
>TRBV6-5|TRBJ1-1|11
ASSYSHGVWSH
>TRBV2|TRBJ2-5|12
ASSETGWEETQY
>TRBV28|TRBJ1-6|13
ASRTPGQGNSPLH
>TRBV19|TRBJ2-5|13
ASSIDPGIQETQY
>TRBV28|TRBJ2-7|13
ASSRGPSMGYEQY
>TRBV6-6|TRBJ1-5|11
ASRMTSNQPQH
>TRBV6-6|TRBJ2-1|10
ASSTLYNEQF
>TRBV28|TRBJ1-4|10
ASSGGLKKLF
>TRBV7-9|TRBJ1-1|13
ASSLVSGSGTEAF
>TRBV7-9|TRBJ2-3|13
ASSVSGRATDTQY
>TRBV28|TRBJ1-4|14
ASNPIGAGINEKLF
>TRBV28|TRBJ2-3|18
ASRRPLGASGSSGTDTQY
>TRBV5-1|TRBJ2-1|14
ASSLALGGGYNEQF
>TRBV6-1|TRBJ2-5|11
ASSQDRDETQY
>TRBV5-1|TRBJ1-1|12
ASNDGQRNTEAF
>TRBV20-1|NA|9
SGTSHYEQY
>TRBV20-1|TRBJ1-1|9
SVLGDTEAF
>TRBV28|TRBJ2-7|12
ASDRGLLAYEQY
>TRBV28|TRBJ1-1|10
ASSRSSTEAF
>TRBV5-5|TRBJ2-7|14
ASSWGGSGLFAEQY
>TRBV7-9|TRBJ2-3|14
ASSAYGTSGRDTQY
>TRBV5-6|TRBJ1-4|14
ASSRDFRGGYEKLF
>TRBV10-1|TRBJ1-4|13
ASSESAATNEKLF
>TRBV6-5|TRBJ2-5|14
ASSYVVAGSQETQY
>TRBV10-3|TRBJ1-2|11
AISDGGVYGYT
>TRBV5-1|TRBJ1-1|12
ASSKGQGATEAF
>TRBV5-1|TRBJ1-4|14
ASSLIVGGGSEKLF
>TRBV7-9|TRBJ2-2|17
ASSLEFAGGSANTGELF
>TRBV6-5|TRBJ2-2|13
ASSYTAGSTGELF
>TRBV2|TRBJ2-1|12
ALLAGGRYNEQF
>TRBV11-2|TRBJ2-2|11
ASSFINTGELF
>TRBV7-6|TRBJ2-2|14
ASSPPGHSNTGELF
>TRBV2|TRBJ2-7|14
ASSYRLGRPTYEQY
>TRBV5-1|TRBJ2-5|14
ASSLGDTSLRETQY